This TCR beta chain is drawn from a study of T cells after somatic rescue of genetic block. This CDR3 is 15 amino acids long. V lost 4 bases, J lost 0 bases, and 12 bases lay in between. CDR1 is SGHNT, CDR2 YYREEE, per germline (reference sequence). Method: immunoSEQ multiplex PCR; TCRdb's copy keeps in-frame clones and lacks some. The sample includes under 150,000 clones, around nine tenths of them seen just once. The clonotype was recovered from a woman aged 18-35 years. Sequenced material: peripheral blood mononuclear cells (PBMCs). V gene TRBV5-4 combines with J gene TRBJ2-3; D gene uncertain. CDR3 sequence reads: CASSPDTASTDTQYF. The DNA of the CDR3 is TGTGCCAGCAGCCCTGACACGGCTAGCACAGATACGCAGTATTTT. The full variable domain, rest sourced from reference TRBV5-4 and TRBJ2-3, is ETGVTQSPTHLIKTRGQQVTLRCSSQSGHNTVSWYQQALGQGPQFIFQYYREEENGRGNFPPRFSGLQFPNYSSELNVNALELDDSALYLCASSPDTASTDTQYFGPGTRLTVL.